This record looks at one T cell receptor beta chain sequence and its context. This clone was seen repeatedly, ten times or more. The clone's antigen remains unknown. Base qualities are not at hand, and no much larger clone is one base apart. No treatment had been received by any patient before thyroid surgery. The study retrospectively analysed patient clinical samples collected from the early 2010s to the late 2010s using T-cell receptor beta sequencing. The sample originates from a study of metastatic and nonmetastatic thyroid tumors (dated by TCRdb to between 2020 and 2021). Study-level background: Repertoires were compared across peripheral blood and tumor or nodule tissue samples from malignant and benign thyroid patients. Overall study outcomes, separate from this receptor: In both blood and tumor samples, malignant tumors were reported to have significantly higher TCR beta diversity than benign nodules.

The method was PCR. Sequencing relied on an Illumina HiSeq 4000. High-throughput sequencing was used to profile the TCR beta-chain CDR3 region of each patient. On the study's bioinformatics: A classifier to discriminate distant-metastatic papillary thyroid cancer patients was built from CDR3 differences across clinicopathological groups. To measure repertoire diversity the researchers used the Shannon index, while the Morisita-Horn index served to gauge how similar the tumor and blood repertoires were. TCRdb trimmed public reads at Q25 via fastp, called clones via MiXCR and kept in-frame beta chains. TCRdb, not the authors, supplied the V and J calls. Present in this sample are some 28,000 clones, around 3.5% of which were seen just once. The ten largest clones take up 3% to 3.5% of the sample. Sequencing was done on a sample of blood. The clonotype comes from a male donor with papillary thyroid cancer or a benign thyroid nodule (not recorded which). Some clones in this sample may be carry-over from other donors' samples.

The CDR3 protein: CASSLGTSPGTDTQYF. The DNA sequence is given as TGTGCCAGCAGCTTAGGCACTAGCCCCGGCACAGATACGCAGTATTTT. The chain was built from TRBV11-3 and TRBJ2-3, and possibly TRBD2, on 6 matching bases. V was cut back by 1 base and J by 1 base, leaving a gap of 12 bases between them. CDR1 is given as SGHNT and CDR2 as YENEEA, both from the germline V gene. The CDR3 covers 16 residues, taking in both the cysteine and the phenylalanine. The read is trimmed to its CDR3 DNA, 48 bases read in frame from base 1.